This T cell receptor (beta chain) was obtained from a study of T cell responses to AZD1222 COVID-19 vaccine. About this clone: Its specificity is unknown.

Clones were sequenced by immunoSEQ multiplex PCR, and TCRdb holds only the in-frame ones, with some missing. Among fewer than 200,000 clones, approximately 90% were seen once, and the ten largest hold 4% to 4.5%. Notes on the study in general: White British ancestry dominated among donors, who included more females, and clonal diversity was possibly underestimated. Among spike-specific TCRs, nearly half reportedly target unmutated variant regions.

Trimming took 2 bases from V and 3 from J, leaving 8 bases between them. CDR1 is MDHEN, CDR2 SYDVKM, per germline. This CDR3 contains 15 residues. The rearrangement uses TRBV28 and TRBJ1-6; TRBD1 might be the D (5 bases). This sample comprised peripheral blood, obtained 28 days after the second dose of the MenACWY control vaccine. The clonotype was recovered from an adult who received the MenACWY meningococcal vaccine as a control. CDR3 DNA sequence: TGTGCCAGCAGTTTAGGGACTGACTATAATTCACCCCTCCACTTT. Its translation: CASSLGTDYNSPLHF.